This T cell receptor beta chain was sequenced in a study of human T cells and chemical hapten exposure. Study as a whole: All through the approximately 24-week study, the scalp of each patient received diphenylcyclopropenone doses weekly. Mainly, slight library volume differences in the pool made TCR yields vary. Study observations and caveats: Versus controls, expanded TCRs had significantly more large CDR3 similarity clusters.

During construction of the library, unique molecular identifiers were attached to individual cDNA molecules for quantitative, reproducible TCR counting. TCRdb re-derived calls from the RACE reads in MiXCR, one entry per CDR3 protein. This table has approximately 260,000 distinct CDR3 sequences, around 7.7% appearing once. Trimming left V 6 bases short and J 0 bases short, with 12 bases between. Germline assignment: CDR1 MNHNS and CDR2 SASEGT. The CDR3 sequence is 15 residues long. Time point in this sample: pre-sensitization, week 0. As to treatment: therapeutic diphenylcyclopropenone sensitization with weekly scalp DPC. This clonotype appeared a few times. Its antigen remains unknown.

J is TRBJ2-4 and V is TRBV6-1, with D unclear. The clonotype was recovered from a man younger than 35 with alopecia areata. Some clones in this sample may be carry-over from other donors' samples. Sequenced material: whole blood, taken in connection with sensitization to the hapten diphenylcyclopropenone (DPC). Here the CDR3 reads CASSNGPLAKNIQYF. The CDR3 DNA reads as TGTGCCAGCAGCAATGGACCGCTAGCCAAAAACATTCAGTACTTC.